The clone carrying this TCR beta chain was seen repeatedly, ten times or more. This record comes from a study of T cell repertoires in cytomegalovirus infection. TCRdb reanalysed the reads using MiXCR and keeps one entry per CDR3 protein. The data show hundreds of thousands of distinct CDR3 sequences, approximately 24% seen once. The CDR3 has 20 amino acids. Trimming removed 2 bases from V and 7 bases from J, with 33 bases in between. CDR1 and CDR2 from the germline V gene are SGHTA and FQGNSA. The sequence came from a human donor in good health (CMV status not recorded). Some clones in this sample may be carry-over from other donors' samples. The V gene is TRBV7-2, the J gene TRBJ2-7, with a tentative D call TRBD1 (5 bases). What was sequenced was CD8+ T cells from PBMCs. The chain's CDR3 is CASSLIFSLAGIVPPREQYF. DNA for the CDR3: TGTGCCAGCAGCTTAATCTTTTCGTTGGCAGGGATCGTTCCCCCTCGGGAGCAGTACTTC.